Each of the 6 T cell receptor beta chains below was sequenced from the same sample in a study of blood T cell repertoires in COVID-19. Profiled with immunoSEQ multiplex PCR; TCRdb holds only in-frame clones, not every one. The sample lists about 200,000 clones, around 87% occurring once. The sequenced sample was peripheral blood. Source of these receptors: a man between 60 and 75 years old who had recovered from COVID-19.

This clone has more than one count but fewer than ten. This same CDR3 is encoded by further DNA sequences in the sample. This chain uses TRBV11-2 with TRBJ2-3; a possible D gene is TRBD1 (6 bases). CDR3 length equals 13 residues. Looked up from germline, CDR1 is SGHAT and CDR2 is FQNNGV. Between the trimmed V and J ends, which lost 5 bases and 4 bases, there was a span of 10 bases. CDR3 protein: CASSTTGPDTQYF. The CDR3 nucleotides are TGTGCCAGCAGCACCACAGGGCCAGATACGCAGTATTTT.

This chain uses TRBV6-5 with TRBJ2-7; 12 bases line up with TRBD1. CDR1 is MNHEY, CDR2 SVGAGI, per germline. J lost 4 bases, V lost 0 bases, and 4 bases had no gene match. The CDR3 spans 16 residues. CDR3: CASSYSMGQGAYEQYF. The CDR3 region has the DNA TGTGCCAGCAGTTACTCGATGGGACAGGGGGCTTACGAGCAGTACTTC.

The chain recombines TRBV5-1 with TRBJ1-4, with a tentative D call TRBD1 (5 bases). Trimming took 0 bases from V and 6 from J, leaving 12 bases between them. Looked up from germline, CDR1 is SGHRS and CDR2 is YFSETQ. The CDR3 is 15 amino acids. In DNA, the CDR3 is TGCGCCAGCAGCTTGGCTGGTAGGGGCGATGAAAAACTGTTTTTT. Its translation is CASSLAGRGDEKLFF.

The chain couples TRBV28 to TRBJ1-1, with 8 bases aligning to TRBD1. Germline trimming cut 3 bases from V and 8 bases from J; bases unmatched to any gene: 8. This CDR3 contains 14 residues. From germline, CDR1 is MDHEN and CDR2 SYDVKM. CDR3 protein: CASSLGTGRREAFF. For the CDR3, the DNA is TGTGCCAGCAGTTTGGGGACAGGTCGCCGGGAAGCTTTCTTT.

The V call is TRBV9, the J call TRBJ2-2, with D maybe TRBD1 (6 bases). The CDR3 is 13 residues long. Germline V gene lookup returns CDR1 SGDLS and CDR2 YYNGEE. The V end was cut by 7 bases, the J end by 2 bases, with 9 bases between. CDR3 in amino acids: CASRTVNTGELFF. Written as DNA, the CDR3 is TGTGCCAGCCGGACAGTTAACACCGGGGAGCTGTTTTTT.

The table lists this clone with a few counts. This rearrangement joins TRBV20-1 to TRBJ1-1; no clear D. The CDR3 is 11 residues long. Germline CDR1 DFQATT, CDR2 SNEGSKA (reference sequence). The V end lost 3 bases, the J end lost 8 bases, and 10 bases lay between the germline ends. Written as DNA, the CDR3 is TGCAGTGCTAGTCTGGCATCCGAAGCTTTCTTT. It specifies CSASLASEAFF.